These 8 T cell receptor beta chains originate from one sample sequenced in a study of blood T cell repertoires in COVID-19. Sequencing used immunoSEQ multiplex PCR; TCRdb keeps in-frame clones, though not all of them. The sample carries about 100,000 clones, around 85% recorded once. The sequenced sample was PBMCs or T cells enriched from blood (not recorded which). These receptors came from a woman aged 50 to 60 who had recovered from COVID-19.

This chain connects TRBV6-4 to TRBJ2-1; 12 positions match TRBD2. In germline, CDR1 is MRHNA, CDR2 SNTAGT. This CDR3 has 15 amino acids. The V segment lost 5 bases and the J segment 8 bases; nucleotides outside the gene matches: 7. The CDR3 loop reads CASSKLAGGLYEQFF. The CDR3 DNA follows: TGTGCCAGCAGTAAGCTAGCGGGGGGGCTGTATGAGCAGTTCTTC.

The V call is TRBV7-7, the J call TRBJ1-1, with TRBD1 matching over 8 bases. The CDR3 covers 15 residues. V shed 5 bases and J 4 bases; nucleotides not matched to a gene: 9. Germline lookup yields CDR1 SSHAT and CDR2 FNYEAQ (reference sequence). This CDR3 reads CASSPIQGGGTEAFF. CDR3 coding DNA: TGTGCCAGCAGCCCGATACAGGGGGGAGGCACTGAAGCTTTCTTT.

The chain employs TRBV28 and TRBJ2-4; D possibly corresponds to TRBD1 (6 bases). The germline CDR1 and CDR2 sequences are MDHEN and SYDVKM. The V and J ends lost 3 bases and 6 bases respectively, with 21 bases between them. The length of the CDR3 is 17 residues. CDR3 nucleotide sequence: TGTGCCAGCAGTTTGGTGGACAGCCCAGTCGGTGCAAACATTCAGTACTTC. This sequence encodes CASSLVDSPVGANIQYF.

The J gene is TRBJ1-2, the V gene TRBV2; D is undetermined. In germline, CDR1 is SNHLY, CDR2 FYNNEI. V dropped 0 bases and J dropped 4 bases, with 9 bases sitting between them. The CDR3 loop spans 14 amino acids. The CDR3 region has the DNA TGTGCCAGCAGTGAAGCCGACATCATCTATGGCTACACCTTC. Translated, it gives CASSEADIIYGYTF. The full variable domain, its missing parts supplied by reference TRBV2 and TRBJ1-2, is EPEVTQTPSHQVTQMGQEVILRCVPISNHLYFYWYRQILGQKVEFLVSFYNNEISEKSEIFDDQFSVERPDGSNFTLKIRSTKLEDSAMYFCASSEADIIYGYTFGSGTRLTVV.

The V gene is TRBV5-1, the J gene TRBJ2-7; 8 bases are a match to TRBD1. The CDR3 loop spans 15 amino acids. Trimming removed 4 bases from V and 3 bases from J; junction bases left unmatched: 9. Germline V gene data show CDR1 as SGHRS and CDR2 as YFSETQ. CDR3 DNA: TGCGCCAGCAGCGCCCCCGGGACAGGAGGCTACGAGCAGTACTTC. Protein: CASSAPGTGGYEQYF. Using reference TRBV5-1 and TRBJ2-7 for the parts outside the CDR3, the full variable domain is KAGVTQTPRYLIKTRGQQVTLSCSPISGHRSVSWYQQTPGQGLQFLFEYFSETQRNKGNFPGRFSGRQFSNSRSEMNVSTLELGDSALYLCASSAPGTGGYEQYFGPGTRLTVT.

The chain combines TRBV6-5 with TRBJ2-7; D call uncertain. The germline V and J ends were trimmed by 0 bases and 3 bases, with 15 bases remaining between them. The CDR3 length is 16 residues. CDR1 and CDR2 from the germline V gene are MNHEY and SVGAGI. In DNA form, the CDR3 reads TGTGCCAGCAGTTACTCGTTTATTGGAGTAAACTACGAGCAGTACTTC. It codes for CASSYSFIGVNYEQYF.

This chain's CDR3 is CASSIGGFGNQPQHF. Written as DNA, the CDR3 is TGTGCCAGTAGTATTGGAGGGTTTGGCAATCAGCCCCAGCATTTT. The gene calls are TRBV19 and TRBJ1-5, with no clear D. The germline V gene encodes CDR1 LNHDA and CDR2 SQIVND (reference sequence). V lost 3 bases and J lost 2, with 11 bases in between. The CDR3 runs 15 residues.

CDR3 amino acids: CASSLALNDRWNTEAFF. The CDR3 region has the DNA TGCGCCAGCAGCTTGGCCTTAAACGACAGGTGGAACACTGAAGCTTTCTTT. J is TRBJ1-1 and V is TRBV5-1; D perhaps matches TRBD1 (6 bases). This CDR3 is built from 17 residues. The V end was cut by 0 bases, the J end by 1 base, with 16 bases between. Germline V lookup: CDR1 SGHRS, CDR2 YFSETQ.